This T cell receptor beta chain is drawn from a study of blood T cell repertoires in COVID-19. Study details: Italy, Spain and the United States were the sources of the convalescent and acute COVID-19 samples. From T cells, B-cell-depleted T cells, or PBMCs came the material, which was cDNA or gDNA.

In the study's own analysis: Estimation of nucleated cell counts was performed using reference gene primer amplification. Assay used: immunoSEQ multiplex PCR; TCRdb lists only in-frame clones, some missing. V, J and clone size are those of that table, while D and trimming were read from the DNA. Among about 120,000 clones listed, roughly four fifths were seen once. The source of this sequence is a human donor in a cohort sampled during active COVID-19. The sequenced material came from peripheral blood.

CDR3 residues: CASSLKAGGFLGYTF. Written as DNA, the CDR3 is TGTGCCAGCAGTTTAAAAGCAGGGGGTTTTCTAGGCTACACCTTC. The chain uses TRBV27 and TRBJ1-2; 7 bases are shared with TRBD1. This CDR3 has 15 residues. The J segment lost 8 bases and the V segment lost 2 bases, leaving 11 bases of the junction unmatched. From germline, CDR1 is MNHEY and CDR2 SMNVEV (reference sequence).